This T cell receptor (beta chain) is drawn from a study of early T cells in non-severe SARS-CoV-2 infection. Across the whole study: Investigators sequenced bulk RNA drawn from unsorted whole blood, and chains remained unpaired.

Unique molecular identifiers were affixed to single, distinct cDNA molecules. TCRdb reprocessed the 5' RACE reads via MiXCR and lists one record per CDR3 protein. In the table there are about 80,000 distinct CDR3 sequences, approximately 5% of which are singletons. V was pared by 5 bases and J by 5 bases, with 5 bases of the junction left unmatched. The CDR3 sequence is 14 residues long. Germline CDR1 and CDR2: SGHTA and FQGTGA. Sequenced material: whole blood, taken at baseline. The clonotype comes from an adult who was a healthcare worker with PCR-confirmed SARS-CoV-2 infection or an uninfected control (not recorded which). The V and J genes are TRBV7-3 and TRBJ2-5, with 10 bases lining up with TRBD2. For the CDR3, the DNA is TGTGCCAGCAGCCCTGGACTAGCGGTGGAGACCCAGTACTTC. This translates into CASSPGLAVETQYF.